The 27 T cell receptor beta chains in this list originate from one sample, sequenced in a study of T cell repertoires in cytomegalovirus infection. Each CDR3 protein is one row after TCRdb ran MiXCR on the reads. The sample has tens of thousands of distinct CDR3 sequences; 3.5% to 4% are singletons. The sequencing input was PBMCs. These TCRs come from a human donor in good health (CMV status not recorded). Some clones in this sample may be carry-over from other donors' samples.

This clonotype was recorded many times. The chain uses TRBV27 and TRBJ2-7; 10 bases are shared with TRBD2. The germline V gene encodes CDR1 MNHEY and CDR2 SMNVEV (reference sequence). The CDR3 spans 14 residues. The V segment lost 5 bases and the J segment 4 bases; nucleotides outside the gene matches: 5. The CDR3 loop is CASSPGTSAYEQYF. The CDR3 DNA sequence: TGTGCCAGCAGTCCGGGGACTAGCGCGTACGAGCAGTACTTC.

This clonotype appeared a few times. The chain recombines TRBV6-5 with TRBJ1-5, with TRBD1 matching over 7 bases. Germline V gene data show CDR1 as MNHEY and CDR2 as SVGAGI. J gave up 2 bases and V 8 bases, and 12 bases lay outside the gene matches. The CDR3 extends over 16 amino acids. CDR3 DNA: TGTGCCAGCTCACTTAACAGGGGCTCGGGCAATCAGCCCCAGCATTTT. Protein sequence: CASSLNRGSGNQPQHF.

This clonotype was observed many times. The rearrangement uses TRBV7-3 and TRBJ2-1; D assignment may be TRBD1 or TRBD2 (5 bases each). V gave up 5 bases and J gave up 4 bases, with 18 bases separating them. There are 16 residues in the CDR3. Germline values: CDR1 SGHTA, CDR2 FQGTGA. CDR3 nucleotides: TGTGCCAGCAGCAAACCGGGACCTCAGGGATACAATGAGCAGTTCTTC. This gives the protein CASSKPGPQGYNEQFF.

This clonotype showed up many times. This chain connects TRBV9 to TRBJ1-1, with a possible D match to TRBD1 (5 bases). Trimming took 4 bases from V and 3 from J, leaving 13 bases between them. Germline V lookup: CDR1 SGDLS, CDR2 YYNGEE. The CDR3 consists of 14 residues. In nucleotides, the CDR3 is TGTGCCAGCAGCAAACGACAGTGGGACACTGAAGCTTTCTTT. This sequence encodes CASSKRQWDTEAFF.

CDR3 amino acids: CASRLGWGATEAFF. For the CDR3, the DNA is TGTGCCAGCAGGCTAGGCTGGGGGGCTACTGAAGCTTTCTTT. The chain employs TRBV7-2 and TRBJ1-1; tentatively, D is TRBD1 (6 bases). Deletions cut 6 bases from V and 5 bases from J, with 16 bases between. Germline V gene lookup returns CDR1 SGHTA and CDR2 FQGNSA. This CDR3 has 14 amino acids. Looking up the rest from reference TRBV7-2 and TRBJ1-1 gives the full variable domain: GAGVSQSPSNKVTEKGKDVELRCDPISGHTALYWYRQSLGQGLEFLIYFQGNSAPDKSGLPSDRFSAERTGGSVSTLTIQRTQQEDSAVYLCASRLGWGATEAFFGQGTRLTVV.

This clonotype was counted between two and nine times. This chain links TRBV28 with TRBJ1-5; 7 bases fit TRBD1. Germline loops: CDR1 MDHEN, CDR2 SYDVKM. The trim removed 8 bases at V and 11 bases at J, leaving 18 bases unmatched. The CDR3 contains 15 residues. The CDR3 sequence is CASETRDSPSMAQHF. The CDR3 region has the DNA TGTGCCAGCGAAACCCGGGACAGCCCCTCCATGGCCCAGCATTTT.

This clonotype was recorded many times. This rearrangement joins TRBV6-5 to TRBJ2-5; D is possibly TRBD1 (5 bases). The germline V gene has CDR1 MNHEY and CDR2 SVGAGI. The V gene lost 7 bases and the J gene lost 5 bases, with 23 bases spanning the gap. The CDR3 has 16 residues. The CDR3 here is CASKSSWGRVGETQYF. CDR3 sequence (DNA): TGTGCCAGCAAGAGCAGTTGGGGCAGGGTTGGCGAGACCCAGTACTTC.

In its sample, this clonotype was seen a few times. V is TRBV7-6 and J is TRBJ2-3; D is undetermined. The V and J ends lost 5 bases and 5 bases respectively, with 8 bases between them. In germline, CDR1 is SGHVS, CDR2 FNYEAQ. The CDR3 length is 12 residues. CDR3 bases: TGTGCCAGCAGCACAAGGGAAGATACGCAGTATTTT. This translates into CASSTREDTQYF.

This clonotype was recorded at least ten times. The rearrangement links TRBV7-8 to TRBJ2-7; 11 bases match TRBD2. The CDR3 spans 17 residues. Germline V CDR1 and CDR2: SGHVS, FQNEAQ. Trimming removed 0 bases from V and 2 bases from J; junction bases left unmatched: 6. The CDR3 nucleotides are TGTGCCAGCAGCTTAGCGGGTAGCGGGAGGGCCCCCTACGAGCAGTACTTC. Translation gives CASSLAGSGRAPYEQYF.

The sample holds many counts of this clonotype. V and J are TRBV7-8 and TRBJ2-7, with 9 bases identical to TRBD2. Germline lookup yields CDR1 SGHVS and CDR2 FQNEAQ. The CDR3 sequence is 15 residues long. The V and J ends lost 1 base and 4 bases, in that order; junction bases with no gene match: 5. The CDR3 DNA follows: TGTGCCAGCAGCTTAGTTTCTAGCGGGGAGTACGAGCAGTACTTC. Translation gives CASSLVSSGEYEQYF.

This clonotype has at least ten counts. The rearrangement uses TRBV12-3 or TRBV12-4 and TRBJ2-2, with TRBD1 matching 9 bases. The CDR3 extends over 16 amino acids. The ends lost 5 bases at V and 0 bases at J; junction bases unmatched: 4. The CDR3 region has the DNA TGTGCCAGCAGTCCGCGGACAGGGGCGAACACCGGGGAGCTGTTTTTT. The encoded protein is CASSPRTGANTGELFF.

This clonotype has ten or more counts. The chain combines TRBV30 with TRBJ2-7, with D uncertain. V was pared by 7 bases and J by 3 bases, with 13 bases between. The CDR3 covers 12 residues. The germline V gene encodes CDR1 GTSNPN and CDR2 SVGIG (reference sequence). CDR3 coding DNA: TGTGCCTCCGGGCCAGGTGGCTACGAGCAGTACTTC. It translates to CASGPGGYEQYF.

This clonotype was detected many times. J is TRBJ2-1 and V is TRBV7-6; D unclear. The CDR3 runs 13 residues. V shed 4 bases and J shed 2 bases, with 6 bases lying between them. Germline V lookup: CDR1 SGHVS, CDR2 FNYEAQ. The CDR3: CASSSNPYNEQFF. Here the CDR3 DNA reads TGTGCCAGCAGCTCAAACCCCTACAATGAGCAGTTCTTC.

This clonotype was detected only a few times. The rearrangement joins TRBV7-2 to TRBJ2-1; 11 positions match TRBD2. Germline trimming cut 5 bases from V and 4 bases from J; bases unmatched to any gene: 4. The CDR3 length is 15 residues. Germline CDR1 SGHTA, CDR2 FQGNSA. The DNA for the CDR3 is TGTGCCAGCAGCCCCTCTAGCGGGAGGTACAATGAGCAGTTCTTC. This gives the protein CASSPSSGRYNEQFF.

This clonotype was seen at least ten times. This sequence joins TRBV6-5 and TRBJ2-5; either TRBD1 or TRBD2 may fit D (5 bases each). Germline assignment: CDR1 MNHEY and CDR2 SVGAGI. The ends were cut back, 6 bases at V and 5 bases at J, with 16 bases in the middle. CDR3 size: 14 residues. CDR3 sequence: CASRPGTRGETQYF. CDR3 in DNA: TGTGCCAGCAGGCCGGGGACCCGCGGGGAGACCCAGTACTTC.

This clonotype was seen many times. The chain couples TRBV7-2 to TRBJ2-3; no reliable D call. The CDR3 covers 13 residues. Trimming removed 2 bases from V and 1 base from J, with 4 bases in between. CDR1 and CDR2 (germline): SGHTA, FQGNSA. The CDR3 DNA is TGTGCCAGCAGCTTACTTGGCACAGATACGCAGTATTTT. Translating it yields CASSLLGTDTQYF.

The table lists this clonotype with many counts. The chain carries TRBV28 and TRBJ1-2, with unresolved D. Deletions cut 6 bases from V and 7 bases from J, with 15 bases between. Germline values: CDR1 MDHEN, CDR2 SYDVKM. CDR3 length: 13 residues. CDR3 in DNA: TGTGCCAGCAGCCTTCGGAGGAGCTTTGGCTACACCTTC. Its translation: CASSLRRSFGYTF.

Regarding this clonotype: One junction end disagrees with the germline gene, perhaps due to a read error. V is TRBV7-2 and J is TRBJ1-2; D ambiguous. Germline lookup yields CDR1 SGHTA and CDR2 FQGNSA. The CDR3 consists of 14 residues. The CDR3 region is CASSLSGTQAGYAF. CDR3 bases: TGTGCCAGCAGCTTATCCGGAACCCAGGCTGGCTACGCCTTC.

This clonotype has only a few counts. The chain is built from TRBV10-3 and TRBJ1-3; D is unclear. The V gene's germline CDR1 is ENHRY and CDR2 SYGVKD. This CDR3 spans 13 amino acids. Between the trimmed V and J ends, which lost 6 bases and 2 bases, there was a span of 8 bases. As DNA, the CDR3 is TGTGCCATCAGGGGCGGTACTGGAAACACCATATATTTT. Protein sequence: CAIRGGTGNTIYF.

This clonotype has ten or more counts. The V call is TRBV7-8, the J call TRBJ2-3; 8 bases align to TRBD2. V was pared by 5 bases and J by 4 bases, with 11 bases of the junction left unmatched. Germline-derived CDR1 and CDR2 are SGHVS and FQNEAQ. The CDR3 length is 16 residues. As DNA, the CDR3 is TGTGCCAGCAGCCCCCACGGGACTAGAGTACCAGATACGCAGTATTTT. Encoded protein: CASSPHGTRVPDTQYF.

This clonotype showed up just a few times. This chain links TRBV2 with TRBJ1-3, with D unclear. Trimming took off 4 bases at V and 0 bases at J, with 28 bases between the two ends. The CDR3 contains 21 residues. Germline-derived CDR1 and CDR2 are SNHLY and FYNNEI. Written as DNA, the CDR3 is TGTGCCAGCAGTGTTTTCTCGGTCGGTTCAAGTCAACGTTCCTCTGGAAACACCATATATTTT. Translation gives CASSVFSVGSSQRSSGNTIYF.

This clonotype came up many times. This chain connects TRBV7-2 to TRBJ2-4; D might be TRBD2 (7 bases). V lost 5 bases, J lost 7 bases, and 24 bases lay in between. The V gene's germline CDR1 is SGHTA and CDR2 FQGNSA. The CDR3 is 17 amino acids. CDR3 DNA sequence: TGTGCCAGCAGCCGGAGGGGAGGAGGGGGGGTAGGTAACATTCAGTACTTC. Translation gives CASSRRGGGGVGNIQYF.

This clonotype appeared many times. V and J are TRBV7-2 and TRBJ1-2; D may be TRBD1 (5 bases). The CDR3 is 13 residues long. Trimming left V 3 bases short and J 4 bases short, with 9 bases between. CDR1 and CDR2 (germline): SGHTA, FQGNSA. CDR3 sequence: CASSFDSVYGYTF. CDR3 coding DNA: TGTGCCAGCAGCTTCGACAGTGTCTATGGCTACACCTTC.

This clonotype was recorded at least ten times. The chain links TRBV7-7 to TRBJ1-6; 8 bases are a match to TRBD1. Germline lookup yields CDR1 SSHAT and CDR2 FNYEAQ (reference sequence). The V gene end was trimmed by 5 bases and the J gene end by 10 bases; junction bases not matched to a gene: 16. The CDR3 has 17 residues. CDR3: CASSRTGTGAAESPLHF. In DNA form, the CDR3 reads TGTGCCAGCAGCCGTACCGGGACAGGCGCCGCCGAATCACCCCTCCACTTT.

This clonotype was recorded at least ten times. V usage is TRBV6-1 and J usage is TRBJ2-6; D may be TRBD1 (5 bases). V was shortened by 5 bases and J by 4 bases, with 18 bases between the two germline ends. Germline CDR1 is MNHNS and CDR2 is SASEGT. This CDR3 has 17 residues. CDR3 nucleotide sequence: TGTGCCAGCAGTAAGGGGCTTGTTCCCTCCGGGGCCAACGTCCTGACTTTC. Translated, it gives CASSKGLVPSGANVLTF.

This clonotype was recorded at least ten times. The V and J genes are TRBV19 and TRBJ2-5; possible D gene TRBD2, 5 bases. The V gene lost 8 bases and the J gene lost 1 base, with 11 bases spanning the gap. This CDR3 has 13 amino acids. Germline CDR1 is LNHDA and CDR2 is SQIVND (reference sequence). The CDR3: CASSLAPQETQYF. CDR3 coding DNA: TGTGCCAGTTCGTTAGCGCCCCAAGAGACCCAGTACTTC.

In its sample, this clonotype was seen many times. V usage is TRBV7-2 and J usage is TRBJ1-2; tentatively, D is TRBD1 (5 bases). Trimming stripped 5 bases from V and 6 bases from J, with 13 bases between. This CDR3 has 13 amino acids. From germline, CDR1 is SGHTA and CDR2 FQGNSA. The CDR3 DNA sequence: TGTGCCAGCAGCCCCCGGGGCCGGAATGGCTACACCTTC. Translation: CASSPRGRNGYTF.